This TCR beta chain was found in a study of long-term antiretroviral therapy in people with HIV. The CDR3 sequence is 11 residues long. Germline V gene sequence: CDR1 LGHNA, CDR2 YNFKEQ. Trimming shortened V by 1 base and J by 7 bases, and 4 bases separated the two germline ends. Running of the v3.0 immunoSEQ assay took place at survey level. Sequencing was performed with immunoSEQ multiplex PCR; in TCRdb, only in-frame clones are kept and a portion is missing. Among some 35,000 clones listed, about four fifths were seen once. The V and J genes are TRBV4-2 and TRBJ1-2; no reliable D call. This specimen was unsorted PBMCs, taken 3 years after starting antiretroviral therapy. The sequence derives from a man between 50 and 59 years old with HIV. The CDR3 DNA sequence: TGTGCCAGCAGCCAAGCAAGTGGCTACACCTTC. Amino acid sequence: CASSQASGYTF.